This T cell receptor beta chain was captured by sequencing in a study of human T cells and chemical hapten exposure. From the 5' RACE reads, TCRdb called clonotypes with MiXCR, one entry per CDR3 protein. This table holds 65,000 to 90,000 distinct CDR3 sequences, around a sixth found once. This clonotype was observed a handful of times. CDR1 is MDHEN and CDR2 is SYDVKM in the germline V gene. The CDR3 totals 9 residues. RNA extraction used unfractionated whole blood as the source of total RNA. The receptor comes from a female donor in good health. This chain connects TRBV28 to TRBJ2-3; D is undetermined. The CDR3 loop reads CAAGDTQYF. CDR3 sequence (DNA): TGTGCTGCCGGGGATACGCAGTATTTT.